The source of this T cell receptor (beta chain) is a study of chemoradiotherapy in HPV16-positive cancers. Whole-study context: Candidate HPV-specific clones and shared TCR motifs came from a couple of HPV16-positive patients. Findings of the study overall: HPV-responsive T-cell expansion during chemoradiotherapy was linked to improved recurrence-free survival in HPV16-positive patients. HPV-specific T cells were functionally defined from only a couple of HPV16-positive patients.

Profiled with immunoSEQ multiplex PCR; TCRdb holds only in-frame clones, not every one. The table lists nearly 5,000 clones, roughly 95% of them singletons. Note on this clone: The antigen is not known.

This TCR was sampled from a human donor with HPV-associated anogenital cancer. Sample: tumor tissue, taken from a patient who underwent chemoradiotherapy.

The CDR3 reads CASSVNYGYTF. For the CDR3, the DNA is TGTGCCAGCAGTGTAAACTATGGCTACACCTTC. The chain combines TRBV6-1 with TRBJ1-2; no definite D call. V gave up 4 bases and J gave up 2 bases, with 2 bases separating them. Germline V CDR1 and CDR2: MNHNS, SASEGT. This CDR3 contains 11 residues.